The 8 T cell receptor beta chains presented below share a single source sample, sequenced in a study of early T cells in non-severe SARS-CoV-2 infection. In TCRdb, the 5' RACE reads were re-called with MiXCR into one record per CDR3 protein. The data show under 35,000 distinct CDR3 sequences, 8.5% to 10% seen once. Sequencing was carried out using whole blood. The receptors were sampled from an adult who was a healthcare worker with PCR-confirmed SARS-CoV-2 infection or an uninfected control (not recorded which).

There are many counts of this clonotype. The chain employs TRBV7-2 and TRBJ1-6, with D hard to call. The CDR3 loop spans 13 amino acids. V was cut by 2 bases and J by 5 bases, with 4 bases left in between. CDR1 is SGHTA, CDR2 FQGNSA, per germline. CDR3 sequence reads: CASSLQNNSPLHF. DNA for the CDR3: TGTGCCAGCAGCTTACAGAATAATTCACCCCTCCACTTT.

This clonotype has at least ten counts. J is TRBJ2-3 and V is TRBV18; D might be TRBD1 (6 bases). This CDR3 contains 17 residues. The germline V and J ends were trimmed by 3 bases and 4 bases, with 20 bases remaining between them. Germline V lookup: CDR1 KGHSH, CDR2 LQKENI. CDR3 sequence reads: CASSPRLGQGTSDTQYF. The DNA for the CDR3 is TGTGCCAGCTCACCTAGGCTGGGCCAGGGGACATCAGATACGCAGTATTTT.

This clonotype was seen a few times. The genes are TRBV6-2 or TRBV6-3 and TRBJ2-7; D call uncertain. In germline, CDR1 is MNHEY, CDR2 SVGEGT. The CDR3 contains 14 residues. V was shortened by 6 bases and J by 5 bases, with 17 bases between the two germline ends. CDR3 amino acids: CASSLRLAWDEQYF. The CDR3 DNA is TGTGCCAGCAGCCTCCGTTTGGCCTGGGACGAGCAGTACTTC.

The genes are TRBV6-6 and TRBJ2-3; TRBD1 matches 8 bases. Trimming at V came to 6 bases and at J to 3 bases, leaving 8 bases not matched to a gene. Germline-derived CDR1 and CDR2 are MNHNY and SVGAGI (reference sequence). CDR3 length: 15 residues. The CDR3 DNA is TGTGCCAGCAGGAAACAGGGGGTTGAAACAGATACGCAGTATTTT. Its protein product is CASRKQGVETDTQYF.

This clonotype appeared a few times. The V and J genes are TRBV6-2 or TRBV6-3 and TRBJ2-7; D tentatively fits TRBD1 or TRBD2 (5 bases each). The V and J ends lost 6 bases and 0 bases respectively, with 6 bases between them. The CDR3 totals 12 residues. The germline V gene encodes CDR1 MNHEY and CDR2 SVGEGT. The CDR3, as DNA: TGTGCCAGCAGGGGGGACTCCTACGAGCAGTACTTC. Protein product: CASRGDSYEQYF.

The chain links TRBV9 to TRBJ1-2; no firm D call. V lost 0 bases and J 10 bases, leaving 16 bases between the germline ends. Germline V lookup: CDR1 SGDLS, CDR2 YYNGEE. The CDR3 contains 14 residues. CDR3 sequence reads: CASSVDQGSAHYTF. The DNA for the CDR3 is TGTGCCAGCAGCGTAGACCAAGGGTCGGCCCACTACACCTTC.

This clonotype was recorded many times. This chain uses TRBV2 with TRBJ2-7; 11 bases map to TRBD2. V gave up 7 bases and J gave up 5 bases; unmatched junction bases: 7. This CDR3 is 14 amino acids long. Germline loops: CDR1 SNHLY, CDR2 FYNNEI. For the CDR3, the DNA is TGTGCCAGCACACCACCGGGACTAGCGGACGAGCAGTACTTC. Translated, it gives CASTPPGLADEQYF.

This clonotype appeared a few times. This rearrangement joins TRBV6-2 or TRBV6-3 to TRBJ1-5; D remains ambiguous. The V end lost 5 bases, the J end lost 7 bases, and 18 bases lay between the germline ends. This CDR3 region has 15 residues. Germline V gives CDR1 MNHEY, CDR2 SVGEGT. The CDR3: CASSTAGEPRQPQHF. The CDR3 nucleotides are TGTGCCAGCAGTACCGCCGGGGAGCCCAGGCAGCCCCAGCATTTT.